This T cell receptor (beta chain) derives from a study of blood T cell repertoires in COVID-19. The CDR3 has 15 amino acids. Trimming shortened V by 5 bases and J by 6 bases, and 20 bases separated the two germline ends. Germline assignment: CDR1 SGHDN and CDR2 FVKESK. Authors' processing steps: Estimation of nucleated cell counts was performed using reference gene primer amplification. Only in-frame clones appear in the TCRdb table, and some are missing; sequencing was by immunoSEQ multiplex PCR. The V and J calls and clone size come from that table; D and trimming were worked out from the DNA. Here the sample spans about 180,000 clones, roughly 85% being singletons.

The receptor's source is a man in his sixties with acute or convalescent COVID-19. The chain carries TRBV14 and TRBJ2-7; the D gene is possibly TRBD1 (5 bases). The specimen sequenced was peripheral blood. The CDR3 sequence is CASSVLQGQGPEQYF. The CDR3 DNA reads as TGTGCCAGCAGCGTACTGCAGGGCCAGGGCCCCGAGCAGTACTTC.